This entry describes one T cell receptor (beta chain). The sample belongs to a study of blood T cell repertoires in COVID-19. With 0 bases removed from V and 7 bases from J, the gap between germline ends came to 10 bases. CDR3 length: 14 residues. Germline V lookup: CDR1 LGHNA, CDR2 YSLEER. Data came from immunoSEQ multiplex PCR; TCRdb stores just in-frame clones and leaves some out. The sample holds approximately 140,000 clones, roughly 85% seen once. This clonotype was sampled from a man between 65 and 85 years old with acute or convalescent COVID-19. The genes are TRBV4-3 and TRBJ2-1; possible D gene TRBD2, 6 bases. Input material: peripheral blood. The CDR3 DNA is TGCGCCAGCAGCCAAGACGGGGCGGGGAATGAGCAGTTCTTC. It is translated as CASSQDGAGNEQFF.